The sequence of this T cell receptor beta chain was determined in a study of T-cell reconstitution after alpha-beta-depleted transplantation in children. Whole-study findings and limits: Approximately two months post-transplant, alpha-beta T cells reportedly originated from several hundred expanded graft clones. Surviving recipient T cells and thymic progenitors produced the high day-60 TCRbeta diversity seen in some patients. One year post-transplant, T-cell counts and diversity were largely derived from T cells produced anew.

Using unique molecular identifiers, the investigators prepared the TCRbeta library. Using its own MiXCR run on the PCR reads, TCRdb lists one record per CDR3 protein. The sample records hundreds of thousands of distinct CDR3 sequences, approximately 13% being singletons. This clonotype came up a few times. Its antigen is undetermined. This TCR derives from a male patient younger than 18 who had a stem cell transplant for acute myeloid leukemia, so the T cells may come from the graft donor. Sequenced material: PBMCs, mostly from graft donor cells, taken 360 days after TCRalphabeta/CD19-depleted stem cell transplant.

CDR3 bases: TGCAGTGCCAGGACCCTAGGTAACGAGCAGTACTTC. This gives the protein CSARTLGNEQYF. The chain has TRBV20-1 and TRBJ2-7; D unresolved. CDR1 is DFQATT, CDR2 SNEGSKA, per germline (reference sequence). V lost 6 bases and J 5 bases, leaving 14 bases between the germline ends. The CDR3 consists of 12 residues.